This T cell receptor beta chain emerged from a study of metastatic and nonmetastatic thyroid tumors. None of the patients had undergone any treatment ahead of thyroid surgery. This CDR3 comprises 14 residues. Looked up from germline, CDR1 is MDHEN and CDR2 is SYDVKM. Trimming removed 6 bases from V and 9 bases from J; junction bases left unmatched: 11. Authors' processing steps: A classifier for distant metastasis in papillary thyroid cancer was constructed using CDR3 differences observed across clinicopathological groups. TCRdb re-clonotyped the PCR reads via MiXCR. The V and J calls were determined by TCRdb, not by the authors. The sample lists about 4,900 clones, approximately 28% occurring once. This clone was counted only a few times.

The chain has TRBV28 and TRBJ2-1; TRBD1 agrees at 7 bases. The clonotype was recovered from a female donor with papillary thyroid cancer or a benign thyroid nodule (not recorded which). Some clones in this sample may be carry-over from other donors' samples. Input material: adjacent normal tissue. The CDR3 coding sequence is TGTGCCAGCAGCAAGGTGTCAGGGGGTGGTGAGCAGTTCTTC. As protein: CASSKVSGGGEQFF.